Sequencing of this T cell receptor (beta chain) was carried out in a study of T cell responses to AZD1222 COVID-19 vaccine. Assay: immunoSEQ multiplex PCR; the TCRdb copy retains only in-frame clones and omits some. The sample holds 110,000 to 150,000 clones, more than 80% seen once. Germline V gene lookup returns CDR1 KGHSY and CDR2 FQNENV. The CDR3 spans 15 residues. Trimming removed 1 base from V and 9 bases from J, with 16 bases in between. The V call is TRBV16, the J call TRBJ1-5; perhaps TRBD1 as D (5 bases). Specimen: peripheral blood, collected on day 0 of MenACWY control vaccination. This receptor was taken from an adult in good health. CDR3 region: CASSQWSQGVRPQHF. CDR3 coding DNA: TGTGCCAGCAGCCAATGGTCCCAGGGCGTTCGGCCCCAGCATTTT.